The sequence of this T cell receptor (beta chain) was determined in a study of cytomegalovirus exposure and HLA in healthy donors. Study-wide findings and caveats: Earlier results showed most TCR beta V segments being productive about 90% or about 30% of the time. When presence/absence was analysed, sequencing depth was taken to be roughly uniform across donors.

The PCR employed 60 Vbeta primers together with 13 Jbeta primers. Repertoires were generated with immunoSEQ multiplex PCR, while TCRdb's copy carries only in-frame clones and drops some. Here the sample spans tens of thousands of clones, around 80% being singletons. Of note for this clone: Its matching antigen is unknown.

Germline lookup yields CDR1 SGHRS and CDR2 YFSETQ. Trimming left V 0 bases short and J 11 bases short, with 9 bases between. The CDR3 consists of 13 residues. The V call is TRBV5-1, the J call TRBJ1-6; D is possibly TRBD1 (6 bases). Sample: PBMCs. The clonotype originates from a young man in good health and CMV-seronegative. CDR3 amino acids: CASSLGRGAPLHF. In DNA form, the CDR3 reads TGCGCCAGCAGCTTGGGCAGGGGAGCACCCCTCCACTTT.